A selection of T cell receptor beta chains follows, all from one sample in a study of blood T cell repertoires in COVID-19. Generated by immunoSEQ multiplex PCR, the TCRdb table keeps only in-frame clones and is missing some. This sample yields fewer than 85,000 clones, of which less than 80% are seen a single time; 26% belongs to the top ten. The sample was peripheral blood. Receptors were obtained from a man in his 60s with active or convalescent COVID-19. Each CDR3 is given with its conserved first and last residue. D genes are given only for firm matches. A row's size may be missing; if present it is once, few, many or a size class.

v_gene	abundance	d_gene	j_gene	CDR3nt	CDR3aa
TRBV5-1	NA	TRBD2	TRBJ2-7	TGCGCCAGCAGACAAGGACTAGTGGGCTACGAGCAGTACTTC	CASRQGLVGYEQYF
TRBV4-1	NA	TRBD1	TRBJ1-4	TGCGCCAGCAGCCCCCACGAGCCAGGGGGAGGTGAAAAACTGTTTTTT	CASSPHEPGGGEKLFF
TRBV19	NA	TRBD1	TRBJ2-7	TGTGCCAGTAGTATATATGGGACAGGGAAAGCCTACGAGCAGTACTTC	CASSIYGTGKAYEQYF
TRBV2	NA	TRBD1	TRBJ2-3	TGTGCCAGCTGGCGGGACAGGGTTGCCACAGATACGCAGTATTTT	CASWRDRVATDTQYF
TRBV6-5	NA	TRBD2	TRBJ2-3	TGTGCCAGCAGTTCGGGACTAGCGTGGCAATATACGCAGTATTTT	CASSSGLAWQYTQYF
TRBV5-6	NA	TRBD1	TRBJ1-5	TGTGCCAGCAGCTTGGGTGGGGGCAGGGGGCGAACCCCCCAGCATTTT	CASSLGGGRGRTPQHF
TRBV10-3	NA	NA	TRBJ2-7	TGTGCCATCAGTGAGAACAACTACGAGCAGTACTTC	CAISENNYEQYF
TRBV14	NA	NA	TRBJ2-2	TGTGCCAGCAGCCAAGCAACTAGTAGTAGCGGGGAGCTGTTTTTT	CASSQATSSSGELFF
TRBV4-1	NA	TRBD1	TRBJ1-1	TGCGCCAGCAGCCAAGAGTGGTGGGGCCGACAGGGTAACACTGAAGCTTTCTTT	CASSQEWWGRQGNTEAFF
TRBV7-3	NA	TRBD2	TRBJ2-5	TGTGCCAGCAGCAACCGAGGAATAGCGGGGGAGGAGACCCAGTACTTC	CASSNRGIAGEETQYF
TRBV5-6	NA	TRBD2	TRBJ2-3	TGTGCCAGCAGCCAAGGGGTAGCGGGAGATACGCAGTATTTT	CASSQGVAGDTQYF
TRBV7-3	NA	NA	TRBJ1-1	TGTGCCAGCAGCTTCAACGAGGACACTGAAGCTTTCTTT	CASSFNEDTEAFF
TRBV27	NA	NA	TRBJ2-3	TGTGCCAGCAGCCCCCAGGGACTTGTCGCAGATACGCAGTATTTT	CASSPQGLVADTQYF
TRBV28	NA	NA	TRBJ1-1	TGTGCCAGCAGGGGGAGACGGGGATTGAACACTGAAGCTTTCTTT	CASRGRRGLNTEAFF
TRBV12-5	NA	NA	TRBJ2-1	TGTGCTAGTGGTTTCCGACACGGTGAGCAGTTCTTC	CASGFRHGEQFF
TRBV24-1	NA	NA	TRBJ2-1	TGTGCCACCAGTGGCGGGGGCGATGAGCAGTTCTTC	CATSGGGDEQFF
TRBV2	few	TRBD1	TRBJ2-3	TGTGCCAGCAGTGAAGTAGGGACAGGGTTTGGTACGCAGTATTTT	CASSEVGTGFGTQYF
TRBV7-2	NA	NA	TRBJ1-3	TGTGCCAGCAGCTCAATAGCCTCTGGAAACACCATATATTTT	CASSSIASGNTIYF
TRBV25-1	NA	NA	TRBJ1-1	TGTGCCAGCAGTGACGGCGGGAACACTGAAGCTTTCTTT	CASSDGGNTEAFF
TRBV4-1	NA	NA	TRBJ1-5	TGCGCCAGCAGCCACTCGAAGAGTAGCAATCAGCCCCAGCATTTT	CASSHSKSSNQPQHF
TRBV7-8	few	TRBD1	TRBJ2-5	TGTGCCAGCAGCCCAAAGGGGGCAGGGGGCCGGGAGACCCAGTACTTC	CASSPKGAGGRETQYF
TRBV11-3	NA	TRBD2	TRBJ2-3	TGTGCCAGCAGCCCCACGTGGGAGGGAGATACGCAGTATTTT	CASSPTWEGDTQYF
TRBV9	NA	TRBD1	TRBJ2-3	TGTGCCAGCAGCAGGGACAGCTACACAGATACGCAGTATTTT	CASSRDSYTDTQYF
TRBV28	NA	NA	TRBJ2-1	TGTGCCAGCAGTTATCTAGAGACCTACAATGAGCAGTTCTTC	CASSYLETYNEQFF
TRBV30	NA	NA	TRBJ2-2	TGTGCCTGGAGTGCAGGTACGAACACCGGGGAGCTGTTTTTT	CAWSAGTNTGELFF
TRBV5-1	NA	TRBD1	TRBJ2-3	TGCGCCAGCAGCTTGGCGGTGACAGGGACAGATACGCAGTATTTT	CASSLAVTGTDTQYF
TRBV28	few	TRBD2	TRBJ2-2	TGTGCCAGCAACCTAGCGGGGGGGCCGGTCAAAACCGGGGAGCTGTTTTTT	CASNLAGGPVKTGELFF
TRBV19	NA	NA	TRBJ2-2	TGTGCCAGTAGTTCGGGACAACTCGGGGAGCTGTTTTTT	CASSSGQLGELFF